One sample yielded the 19 T cell receptor beta chains listed below, sequenced in a study of cytomegalovirus exposure and HLA in healthy donors. The PCR had 60 Vbeta and 13 Jbeta primers. Libraries were prepared by immunoSEQ multiplex PCR; TCRdb keeps only in-frame clonotypes and omits some of them. The table lists around 180,000 clones, over 60% of them singletons, with 0.95% to 1.4% in the top ten. Input material: PBMCs. The receptors originated from a woman aged 40 to 55 in good health and CMV-seronegative.

The chain's CDR3 is CASSPTVREQYF. The CDR3 bases are TGTGCCAGCAGCCCTACGGTGAGGGAGCAGTACTTC. The V call is TRBV7-2, the J call TRBJ2-7, with no clear D. The germline V gene has CDR1 SGHTA and CDR2 FQGNSA. The V and J ends lost 5 bases and 7 bases respectively, with 12 bases between them. This CDR3 is 12 amino acids long. The full variable domain, with the rest looked up from reference TRBV7-2 and TRBJ2-7, is GAGVSQSPSNKVTEKGKDVELRCDPISGHTALYWYRQSLGQGLEFLIYFQGNSAPDKSGLPSDRFSAERTGGSVSTLTIQRTQQEDSAVYLCASSPTVREQYFGPGTRLTVT.

The chain carries TRBV27 and TRBJ1-1; 7 bases are shared with TRBD1. This CDR3 region has 12 residues. Germline CDR1 reads MNHEY; CDR2 reads SMNVEV (reference sequence). Trimming removed 8 bases from V and 8 bases from J; junction bases left unmatched: 8. The CDR3 sequence is CASGTDGTEAFF. In DNA, the CDR3 is TGTGCCAGCGGGACAGACGGCACAGAAGCTTTCTTT.

This chain's CDR3 is CASSLEERSLNIQYF. The CDR3 region has the DNA TGCGCCAGCAGCTTGGAAGAGAGGTCGTTGAACATTCAGTACTTC. V usage is TRBV5-1 and J usage is TRBJ2-4; D gene unclear. Trimming pared 0 bases from V and 7 bases from J, leaving 14 bases between. This CDR3 is built from 15 residues. CDR1 and CDR2 (germline): SGHRS, YFSETQ.

This chain connects TRBV27 to TRBJ1-6; D is unresolved. Trimming left V 6 bases short and J 6 bases short, with 12 bases between. The CDR3 extends over 14 amino acids. CDR1 MNHEY and CDR2 SMNVEV come from the germline V gene (reference sequence). CDR3 sequence reads: CASSPGPFNSPLHF. The CDR3, as DNA: TGTGCCAGCAGCCCGGGTCCCTTTAATTCACCCCTCCACTTT.

The chain is built from TRBV19 and TRBJ2-1, with TRBD2 matching 8 bases. CDR3 length equals 18 residues. V dropped 5 bases and J dropped 7; count of bases not matched to a gene: 19. CDR1 and CDR2 from the germline V gene are LNHDA and SQIVND (reference sequence). CDR3: CASSRGGLIGAYRNEQFF. CDR3 DNA sequence: TGTGCCAGTAGTCGGGGGGGATTAATAGGGGCGTACAGGAATGAGCAGTTCTTC.

The V and J genes are TRBV11-2 and TRBJ2-2, with D maybe TRBD2 (6 bases). CDR1 and CDR2 (germline): SGHAT, FQNNGV. This CDR3 has 15 amino acids. V lost 4 bases and J 0 bases, leaving 9 bases between the germline ends. CDR3 protein: CASSWRRANTGELFF. Written as DNA, the CDR3 is TGTGCCAGCAGCTGGCGGAGGGCGAACACCGGGGAGCTGTTTTTT.

The rearrangement links TRBV19 to TRBJ2-1; 13 bases map to TRBD2. V trimming: 8 bases; J trimming: 9 bases; junction bases outside the gene matches: 13. Germline V gene lookup returns CDR1 LNHDA and CDR2 SQIVND (reference sequence). The CDR3 extends over 16 amino acids. Here the CDR3 DNA reads TGTGCCAGTGGCGAACTAGCGGGAGGGCCTTGGGTTGAGCAGTTCTTC. As protein: CASGELAGGPWVEQFF.

J is TRBJ2-7 and V is TRBV7-9; 7 bases fit TRBD2. The CDR3 runs to 14 residues. CDR1 is SEHNR and CDR2 is FQNEAQ in the germline V gene (reference sequence). The CDR3 region has the DNA TGTTCCAGCAGCCCTTCGGGAGGAGGTTACGAGCAGTACGTC. Amino acid sequence: CSSSPSGGGYEQYV.

J is TRBJ2-7 and V is TRBV18; D not resolved. This CDR3 has 14 residues. The V gene lost 0 bases and the J gene lost 2 bases, with 8 bases spanning the gap. Germline V CDR1 and CDR2: KGHSH, LQKENI. The CDR3 here is CASSPPSQTYEQYF. Written as DNA, the CDR3 is TGTGCCAGCTCACCACCGAGCCAAACCTACGAGCAGTACTTC.

The rearrangement joins TRBV5-1 to TRBJ2-3; possibly TRBD1 for D (6 bases). Germline CDR1 SGHRS, CDR2 YFSETQ. The CDR3 covers 16 residues. The V gene lost 4 bases and the J gene lost 2 bases, with 17 bases spanning the gap. DNA for the CDR3: TGCGCCAGCAGCGCCCGCTTGACAGGAACCACAGATACGCAGTATTTT. Its translation is CASSARLTGTTDTQYF.

This clone was counted once. In nucleotides, the CDR3 is TGTGCCTGGAGTGCGCGGGAGGGATGGGGCAATCAGCCCCAGCATTTT. Protein: CAWSAREGWGNQPQHF. The chain joins TRBV30 to TRBJ1-5; unclear D gene. Trimming stripped 1 base from V and 2 bases from J, with 15 bases between. Germline CDR1 reads GTSNPN; CDR2 reads SVGIG (reference sequence). The CDR3 runs 16 residues.

J is TRBJ1-5 and V is TRBV5-1; D gene unclear. This CDR3 contains 20 residues. Per germline, CDR1 SGHRS and CDR2 YFSETQ. V shed 0 bases and J shed 0 bases, with 22 bases lying between them. CDR3 protein: CASSLGPTGLGTISNQPQHF. DNA of the CDR3: TGCGCCAGCAGCTTGGGCCCGACGGGATTGGGCACTATTAGCAATCAGCCCCAGCATTTT.

This chain uses TRBV7-2 with TRBJ2-1; TRBD2 matches 9 bases. Trimming cost V 0 bases and J 4 bases; bases outside gene matches: 10. CDR1 is SGHTA and CDR2 is FQGNSA in the germline V gene. The CDR3 contains 18 residues. CDR3 sequence reads: CASSLASGGRGLYNEQFF. Here the CDR3 DNA reads TGTGCCAGCAGCTTAGCGTCTGGCGGGAGGGGACTATACAATGAGCAGTTCTTC.

This clone came up a few times. The chain combines TRBV5-1 with TRBJ1-5; the D is unclear. V was cut by 0 bases and J by 5 bases, with 9 bases left in between. The CDR3 totals 14 residues. Germline V gives CDR1 SGHRS, CDR2 YFSETQ. The CDR3 bases are TGCGCCAGCAGCTTGGGCGACGGAGATCAGCCCCAGCATTTT. It encodes CASSLGDGDQPQHF.

The chain employs TRBV11-1 and TRBJ2-3; 7 nucleotides agree with TRBD2. Losses at the gene ends were 9 bases for V and 2 bases for J; bases not matched to a gene: 17. Germline V CDR1 and CDR2: SGHAT, FQDESV (reference sequence). This CDR3 spans 17 amino acids. The CDR3: CASSPVLTSRTTDTQYF. In DNA, the CDR3 is TGTGCCAGTAGCCCGGTACTGACTAGCCGAACCACAGATACGCAGTATTTT.

The chain uses TRBV7-9 and TRBJ2-7; 8 nucleotides align to TRBD1. The CDR3 consists of 14 residues. Per germline, CDR1 SEHNR and CDR2 FQNEAQ (reference sequence). After removal of 1 base from V and 6 bases from J, the junction contained 5 bases not matched to a gene. CDR3 DNA: TGTGCCAGCAGCTTAGGGACAGGGAAGTCCGAGCAGTACTTC. This sequence encodes CASSLGTGKSEQYF.

The V call is TRBV6-1, the J call TRBJ1-2, with 9 bases lining up with TRBD1. This CDR3 region has 14 residues. Germline V CDR1 and CDR2: MNHNS, SASEGT. The trim removed 4 bases at V and 4 bases at J, leaving 4 bases unmatched. The CDR3 reads CASSGGQGGYGYTF. As DNA, the CDR3 is TGTGCCAGCAGTGGGGGACAGGGAGGCTATGGCTACACCTTC.

V is TRBV6-5 and J is TRBJ1-2; no reliable D call. The CDR3 consists of 13 residues. Trimming shortened V by 5 bases and J by 2 bases, and 9 bases separated the two germline ends. CDR1 and CDR2 from the germline V gene are MNHEY and SVGAGI. Here the CDR3 DNA reads TGTGCCAGCAGTGCCCAGATAAACTATGGCTACACCTTC. Translation: CASSAQINYGYTF.

The chain carries TRBV2 and TRBJ1-6; 7 nucleotides align to TRBD1. V shed 2 bases and J 11 bases; nucleotides not matched to a gene: 9. This CDR3 is built from 15 residues. Germline V lookup: CDR1 SNHLY, CDR2 FYNNEI. CDR3 sequence: CASSEWPRQGAPLHF. CDR3 DNA: TGTGCCAGCAGTGAATGGCCCAGACAGGGCGCACCCCTCCACTTT. Full variable domain (missing parts from reference TRBV2 and TRBJ1-6): EPEVTQTPSHQVTQMGQEVILRCVPISNHLYFYWYRQILGQKVEFLVSFYNNEISEKSEIFDDQFSVERPDGSNFTLKIRSTKLEDSAMYFCASSEWPRQGAPLHFGNGTRLTVT.